Sequencing of this TCR beta chain was carried out in a study of blood T cell repertoires in COVID-19. For the study at large: T cells, B-cell-depleted T cells, or PBMCs provided the cDNA or gDNA that served as material.

The V gene's germline CDR1 is SGHNT and CDR2 YYREEE (reference sequence). This CDR3 is built from 15 residues. Between the trimmed V and J ends, which lost 0 bases and 5 bases, there was a span of 11 bases. The cohort comprised adults aged 18 to 89 years residing in 20 to 30 US areas. Methods used by the authors: Nucleated cell number was recorded as an estimate derived from reference gene primer amplification. Measured with immunoSEQ multiplex PCR; TCRdb has only the in-frame clones, and not every one. V and J calls and clone size are copied from that table; D and trimming were computed from the DNA. Of 230,000 or so clones listed, about 87% are singletons.

This receptor was obtained from a woman aged 40 to 49 with acute COVID-19. The chain carries TRBV5-4 and TRBJ2-2; D is unresolved. The sample was PBMCs or T cells enriched from blood (not recorded which). CDR3 sequence (DNA): TGTGCCAGCAGCTTGGTTTCTGTAGAGACCGGGGAGCTGTTTTTT. Translated, it gives CASSLVSVETGELFF.